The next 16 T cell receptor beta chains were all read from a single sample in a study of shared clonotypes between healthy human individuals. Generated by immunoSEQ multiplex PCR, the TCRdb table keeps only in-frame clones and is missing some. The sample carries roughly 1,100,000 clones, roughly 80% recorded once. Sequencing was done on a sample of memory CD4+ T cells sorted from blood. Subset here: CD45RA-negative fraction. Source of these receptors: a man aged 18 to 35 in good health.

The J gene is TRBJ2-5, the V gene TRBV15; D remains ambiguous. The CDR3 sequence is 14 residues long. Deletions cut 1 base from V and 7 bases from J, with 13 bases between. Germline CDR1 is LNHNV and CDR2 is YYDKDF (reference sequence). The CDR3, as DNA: TGTGCCACCAGCAGAGCCCAGGCAGCCAGGACCCAGTACTTC. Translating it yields CATSRAQAARTQYF. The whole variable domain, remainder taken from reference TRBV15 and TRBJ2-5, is DAMVIQNPRYQVTQFGKPVTLSCSQTLNHNVMYWYQQKSSQAPKLLFHYYDKDFNNEADTPDNFQSRRPNTSFCFLDIRSPGLGDTAMYLCATSRAQAARTQYFGPGTRLLVL.

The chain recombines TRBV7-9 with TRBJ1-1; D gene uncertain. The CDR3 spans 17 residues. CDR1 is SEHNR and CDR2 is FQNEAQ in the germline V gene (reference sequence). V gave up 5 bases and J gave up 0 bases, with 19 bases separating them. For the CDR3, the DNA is TGTGCCAGCAGCCCCGGTGGTGGCAGCTACATGAACACTGAAGCTTTCTTT. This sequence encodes CASSPGGGSYMNTEAFF.

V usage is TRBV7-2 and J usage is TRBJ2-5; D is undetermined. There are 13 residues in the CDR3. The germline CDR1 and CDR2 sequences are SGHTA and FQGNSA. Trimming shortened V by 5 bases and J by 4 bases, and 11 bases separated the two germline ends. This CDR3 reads CASSTRSGETQYF. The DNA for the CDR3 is TGTGCCAGCAGCACCAGATCCGGAGAGACCCAGTACTTC.

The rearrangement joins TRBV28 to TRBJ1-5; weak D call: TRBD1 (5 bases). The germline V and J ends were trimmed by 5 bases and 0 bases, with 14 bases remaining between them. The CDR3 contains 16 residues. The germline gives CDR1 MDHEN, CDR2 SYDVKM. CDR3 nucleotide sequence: TGTGCCAGCAGTCGCTGGGGCAGCGATAGCAATCAGCCCCAGCATTTT. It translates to CASSRWGSDSNQPQHF.

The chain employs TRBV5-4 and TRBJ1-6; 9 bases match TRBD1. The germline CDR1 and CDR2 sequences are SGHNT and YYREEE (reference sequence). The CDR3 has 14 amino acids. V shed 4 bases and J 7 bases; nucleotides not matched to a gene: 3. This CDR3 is CASSAGTGNSPLHF. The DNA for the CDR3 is TGTGCCAGCAGCGCAGGGACAGGGAATTCACCCCTCCACTTT.

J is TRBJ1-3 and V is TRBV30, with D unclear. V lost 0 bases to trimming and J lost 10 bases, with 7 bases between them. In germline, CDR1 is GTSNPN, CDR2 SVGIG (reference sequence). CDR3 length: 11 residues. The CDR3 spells CAWSVELTIYF. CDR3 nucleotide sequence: TGTGCCTGGAGTGTGGAATTAACCATATATTTT.

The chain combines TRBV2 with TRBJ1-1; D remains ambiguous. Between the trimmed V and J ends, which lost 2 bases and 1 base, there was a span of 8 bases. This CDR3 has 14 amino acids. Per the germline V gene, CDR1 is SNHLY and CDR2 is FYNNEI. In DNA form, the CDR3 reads TGTGCCAGCAGTGAATTACAGACGAACACTGAAGCTTTCTTT. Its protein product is CASSELQTNTEAFF.

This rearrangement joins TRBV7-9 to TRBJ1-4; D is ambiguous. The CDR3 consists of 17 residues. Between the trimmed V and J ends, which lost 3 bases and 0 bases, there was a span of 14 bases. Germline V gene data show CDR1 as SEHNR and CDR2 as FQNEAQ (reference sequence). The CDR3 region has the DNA TGTGCCAGCAGCTTCAGAGGAGGCAGAGCAACTAATGAAAAACTGTTTTTT. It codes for CASSFRGGRATNEKLFF.

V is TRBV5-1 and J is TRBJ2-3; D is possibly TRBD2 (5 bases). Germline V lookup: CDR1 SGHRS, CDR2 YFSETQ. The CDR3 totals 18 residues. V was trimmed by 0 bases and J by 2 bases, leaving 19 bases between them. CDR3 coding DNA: TGCGCCAGCAGCTTGGTCGGTTTGGCTAGCACGCTCACAGATACGCAGTATTTT. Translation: CASSLVGLASTLTDTQYF.

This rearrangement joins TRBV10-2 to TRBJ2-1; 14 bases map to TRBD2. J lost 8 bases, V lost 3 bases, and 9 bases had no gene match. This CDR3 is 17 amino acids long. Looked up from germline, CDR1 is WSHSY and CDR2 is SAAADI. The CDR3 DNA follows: TGCGCCAGCAGTGACGCCTCGGGACTAGCGGGAGTGGATGAGCAGTTCTTC. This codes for CASSDASGLAGVDEQFF.

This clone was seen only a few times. The CDR3 sequence is CASSSGGLGDTEAFF. The CDR3 DNA follows: TGCGCCAGCAGCTCAGGCGGACTGGGAGACACTGAAGCTTTCTTT. The gene calls are TRBV4-1 and TRBJ1-1; D not resolved. The CDR3 has 15 amino acids. V dropped 5 bases and J dropped 3 bases, with 16 bases sitting between them. Germline assignment: CDR1 MGHRA and CDR2 YSYEKL.

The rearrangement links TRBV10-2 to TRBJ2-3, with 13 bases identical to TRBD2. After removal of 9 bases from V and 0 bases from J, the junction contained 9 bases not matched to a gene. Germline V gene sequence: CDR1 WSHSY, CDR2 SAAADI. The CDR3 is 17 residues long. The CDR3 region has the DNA TGCGCCAGTCTTGGACTAGCGGGGGCCCTGAGCACAGATACGCAGTATTTT. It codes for CASLGLAGALSTDTQYF.

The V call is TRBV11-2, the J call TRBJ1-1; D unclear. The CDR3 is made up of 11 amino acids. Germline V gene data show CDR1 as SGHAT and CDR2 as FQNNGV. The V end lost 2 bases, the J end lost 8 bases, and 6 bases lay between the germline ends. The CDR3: CASSLREEAFF. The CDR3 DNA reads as TGTGCCAGCAGCTTACGGGAGGAAGCTTTCTTT.

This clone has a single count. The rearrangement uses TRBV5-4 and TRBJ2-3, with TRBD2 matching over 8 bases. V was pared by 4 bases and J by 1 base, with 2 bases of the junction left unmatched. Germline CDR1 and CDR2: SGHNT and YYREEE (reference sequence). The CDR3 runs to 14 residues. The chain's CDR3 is CASSRAGGTDTQYF. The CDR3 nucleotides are TGTGCCAGCAGCCGAGCGGGGGGCACAGATACGCAGTATTTT.

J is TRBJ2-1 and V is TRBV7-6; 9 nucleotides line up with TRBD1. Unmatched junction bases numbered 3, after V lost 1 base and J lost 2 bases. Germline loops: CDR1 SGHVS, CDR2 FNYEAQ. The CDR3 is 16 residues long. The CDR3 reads CASSLGGQGAYNEQFF. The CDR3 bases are TGTGCCAGCAGCTTAGGGGGACAGGGTGCCTACAATGAGCAGTTCTTC.

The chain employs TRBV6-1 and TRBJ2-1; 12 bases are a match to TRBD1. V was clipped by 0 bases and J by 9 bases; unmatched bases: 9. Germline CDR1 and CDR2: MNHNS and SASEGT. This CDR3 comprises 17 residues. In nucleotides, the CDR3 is TGTGCCAGCAGTGAAGCGCGGGACAGGGGGCGTCAGGGTGAGCAGTTCTTC. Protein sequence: CASSEARDRGRQGEQFF.